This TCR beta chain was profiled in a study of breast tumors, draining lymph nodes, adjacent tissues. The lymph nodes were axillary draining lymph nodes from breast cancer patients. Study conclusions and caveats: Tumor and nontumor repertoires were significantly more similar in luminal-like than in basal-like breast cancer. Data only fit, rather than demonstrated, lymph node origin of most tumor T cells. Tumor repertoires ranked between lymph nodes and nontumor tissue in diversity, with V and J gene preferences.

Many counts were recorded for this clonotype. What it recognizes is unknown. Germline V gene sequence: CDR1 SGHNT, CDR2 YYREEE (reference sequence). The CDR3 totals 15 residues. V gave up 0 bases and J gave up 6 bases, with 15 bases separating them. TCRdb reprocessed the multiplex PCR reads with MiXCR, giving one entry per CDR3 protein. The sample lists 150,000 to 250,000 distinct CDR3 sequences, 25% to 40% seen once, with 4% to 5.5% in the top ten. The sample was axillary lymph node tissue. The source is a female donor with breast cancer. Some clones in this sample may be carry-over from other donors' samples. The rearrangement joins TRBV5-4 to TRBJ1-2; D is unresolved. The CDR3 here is CASSLVEVSRDGYTF. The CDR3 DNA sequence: TGTGCCAGCAGCTTGGTAGAGGTGAGCCGGGATGGCTACACCTTC.